This TCR beta chain was retrieved from a study of vaccination and CD4 T cells after COVID-19. In the study overall: Convalescent participants consisted of six males and four females, two being Hispanic.

As for this clonotype: Its antigen remains unknown.

At the Johns Hopkins FTIC core, DNA taken from cultured CD4+ T cells was sequenced by way of the Oncomine TCR Beta short-read assay. Each CDR3 protein gets one entry after TCRdb re-called the PCR reads with MiXCR. The sample carries about 9,600 distinct CDR3 sequences, approximately 30% recorded once. This CDR3 has 16 residues. V shed 5 bases, J shed 4 bases, and the junction held 8 bases outside the gene matches. Germline lookup yields CDR1 MDHEN and CDR2 SYDVKM. Described treatment: roughly 10-day PBMC culture with coronavirus spike peptide pools or control peptides (ViraFEST assay). Antigen-specific T cell expansion with peptide pools preceded TCR sequencing in the ViraFEST approach. Culture of under 2.5 million PBMCs per well took place with roughly 10 IU/ml IL-2 and roughly 9.5 ug/ml peptide pools. Isolation of CD4+ T cells by negative selection took place after roughly nine days of culture.

The sequences come from CD4+ T cells from blood, cultured in vitro, collected after SARS-CoV-2 vaccination. The TCR was taken from a human donor who had recovered from COVID-19. The gene calls are TRBV28 and TRBJ2-4; 10 bases match TRBD1. The CDR3 reads CASSQPRQGAKNIQYF. For the CDR3, the DNA is TGTGCCAGCAGTCAGCCCCGACAGGGGGCGAAAAACATTCAGTACTTC.